This T cell receptor beta chain was found in a study of T cell responses to AZD1222 COVID-19 vaccine. Study details: Second-dose timings of about 4 or about 12 weeks were pooled.

Method: immunoSEQ multiplex PCR; TCRdb's copy keeps in-frame clones and lacks some. The repertoire holds roughly 66,000 clones, with 80% to 85% as singletons. CDR1 MNHNS and CDR2 SASEGT come from the germline V gene. CDR3 length equals 18 residues. Germline trimming cut 0 bases from V and 0 bases from J; bases unmatched to any gene: 10. This clone was seen just once. Source: peripheral blood, taken on day 0 of AZD1222 vaccination. This receptor was taken from an adult in good health. V gene TRBV6-1 combines with J gene TRBJ2-7; TRBD1 matches 8 bases. CDR3 in amino acids: CASSEARRTGWDSYEQYF. CDR3 DNA: TGTGCCAGCAGTGAAGCGCGTCGGACAGGGTGGGACTCCTACGAGCAGTACTTC.